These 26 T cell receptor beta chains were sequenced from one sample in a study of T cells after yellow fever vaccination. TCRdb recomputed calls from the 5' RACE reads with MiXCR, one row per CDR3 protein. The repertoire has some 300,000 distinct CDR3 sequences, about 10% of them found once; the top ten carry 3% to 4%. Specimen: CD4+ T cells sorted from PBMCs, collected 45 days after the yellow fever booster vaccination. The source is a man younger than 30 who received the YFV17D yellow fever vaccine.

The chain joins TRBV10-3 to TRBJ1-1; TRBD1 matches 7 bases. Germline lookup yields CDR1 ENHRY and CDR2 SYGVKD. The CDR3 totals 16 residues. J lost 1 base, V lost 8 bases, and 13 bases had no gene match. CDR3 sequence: CAIGGRGYGGNTEAFF. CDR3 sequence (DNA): TGTGCCATCGGAGGCAGGGGGTACGGTGGGAACACTGAAGCTTTCTTT.

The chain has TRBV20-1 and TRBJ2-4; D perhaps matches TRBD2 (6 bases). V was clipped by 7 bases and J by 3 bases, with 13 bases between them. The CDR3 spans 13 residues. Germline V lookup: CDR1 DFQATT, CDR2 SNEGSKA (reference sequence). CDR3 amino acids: CSGVLGGKNIQYF. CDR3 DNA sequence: TGCAGTGGCGTGCTGGGGGGCAAAAACATTCAGTACTTC.

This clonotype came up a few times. CDR3 nucleotide sequence: TGTGCCAGCTCACCCCTACTAGCCATCCAAGAGACCCAGTACTTC. Its translation: CASSPLLAIQETQYF. The chain carries TRBV18 and TRBJ2-5; D is possibly TRBD2 (6 bases). The CDR3 spans 15 residues. Per the germline V gene, CDR1 is KGHSH and CDR2 is LQKENI. V gave up 3 bases and J gave up 1 base, with 12 bases separating them.

CDR3 in amino acids: CASSIRGRGAPGELFF. The CDR3, as DNA: TGTGCCAGTAGTATCCGGGGCAGGGGCGCCCCCGGGGAGCTGTTTTTT. The chain links TRBV19 to TRBJ2-2; D perhaps matches TRBD1 (6 bases). Germline CDR1 reads LNHDA; CDR2 reads SQIVND (reference sequence). V lost 3 bases and J lost 6, with 17 bases in between. The CDR3 has 16 amino acids. Using reference TRBV19 and TRBJ2-2 for the parts outside the CDR3, the full variable domain is DGGITQSPKYLFRKEGQNVTLSCEQNLNHDAMYWYRQDPGQGLRLIYYSQIVNDFQKGDIAEGYSVSREKKESFPLTVTSAQKNPTAFYLCASSIRGRGAPGELFFGEGSRLTVL.

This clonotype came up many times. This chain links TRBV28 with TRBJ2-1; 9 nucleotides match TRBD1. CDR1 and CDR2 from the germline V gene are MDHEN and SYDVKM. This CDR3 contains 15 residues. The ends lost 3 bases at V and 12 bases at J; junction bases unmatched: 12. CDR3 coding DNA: TGTGCCAGCAGTTTCGGGGGACAGGGAGTAATACGGCAGTTCTTC. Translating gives CASSFGGQGVIRQFF. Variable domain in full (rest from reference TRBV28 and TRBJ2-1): DVKVTQSSRYLVKRTGEKVFLECVQDMDHENMFWYRQDPGLGLRLIYFSYDVKMKEKGDIPEGYSVSREKKERFSLILESASTNQTSMYLCASSFGGQGVIRQFFGPGTRLTVL.

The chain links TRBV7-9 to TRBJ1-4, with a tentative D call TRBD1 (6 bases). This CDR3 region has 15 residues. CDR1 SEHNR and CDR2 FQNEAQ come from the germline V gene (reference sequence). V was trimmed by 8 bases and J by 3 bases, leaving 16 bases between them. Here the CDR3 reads CASHVGGTANEKLFF. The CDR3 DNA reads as TGTGCCAGCCACGTAGGGGGTACAGCTAATGAAAAACTGTTTTTT. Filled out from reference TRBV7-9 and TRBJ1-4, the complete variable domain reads DTGVSQNPRHKITKRGQNVTFRCDPISEHNRLYWYRQTLGQGPEFLTYFQNEAQLEKSRLLSDRFSAERPKGSFSTLEIQRTEQGDSAMYLCASHVGGTANEKLFFGSGTQLSVL.

CDR3 loop: CASSGIGTGNQPQHF. CDR3 nucleotide sequence: TGTGCCAGCAGTGGGATCGGGACAGGGAATCAGCCCCAGCATTTT. The V call is TRBV28, the J call TRBJ1-5; 9 bases agree with TRBD1. The CDR3 consists of 15 residues. Germline assignment: CDR1 MDHEN and CDR2 SYDVKM. The ends lost 5 bases at V and 4 bases at J; junction bases unmatched: 6.

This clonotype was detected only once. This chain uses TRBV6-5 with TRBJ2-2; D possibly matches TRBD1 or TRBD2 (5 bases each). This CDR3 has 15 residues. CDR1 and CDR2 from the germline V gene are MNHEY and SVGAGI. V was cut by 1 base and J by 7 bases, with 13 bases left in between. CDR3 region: CASSYWDPHNGELFF. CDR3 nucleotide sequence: TGTGCCAGCAGTTACTGGGACCCTCATAACGGGGAGCTGTTTTTT.

The CDR3, as DNA: TGTGCCAGCAGTTACCCCGGGACTAGCGGGACCCATGAGCAGTTCTTC. Translating it yields CASSYPGTSGTHEQFF. This rearrangement joins TRBV6-6 to TRBJ2-1; 13 nucleotides agree with TRBD2. The CDR3 extends over 16 amino acids. The junction had 6 bases not matched to a gene; V was cut back by 2 bases and J by 8 bases. CDR1 and CDR2 (germline): MNHNY, SVGAGI (reference sequence).

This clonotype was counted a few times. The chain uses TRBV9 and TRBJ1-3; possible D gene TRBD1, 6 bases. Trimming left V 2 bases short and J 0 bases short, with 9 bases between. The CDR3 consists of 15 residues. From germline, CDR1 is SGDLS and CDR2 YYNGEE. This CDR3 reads CASSVGQLSGNTIYF. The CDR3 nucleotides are TGTGCCAGCAGCGTCGGACAGCTCTCTGGAAACACCATATATTTT.

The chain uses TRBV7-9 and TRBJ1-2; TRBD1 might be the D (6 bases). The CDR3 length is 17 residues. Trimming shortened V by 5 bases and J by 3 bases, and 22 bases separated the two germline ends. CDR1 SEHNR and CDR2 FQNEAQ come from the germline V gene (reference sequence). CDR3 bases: TGTGCCAGCAGCCCACGGGTGGGGACACGGAGGGACTATGGCTACACCTTC. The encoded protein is CASSPRVGTRRDYGYTF. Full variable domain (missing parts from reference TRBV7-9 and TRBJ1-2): DTGVSQNPRHKITKRGQNVTFRCDPISEHNRLYWYRQTLGQGPEFLTYFQNEAQLEKSRLLSDRFSAERPKGSFSTLEIQRTEQGDSAMYLCASSPRVGTRRDYGYTFGSGTRLTVV.

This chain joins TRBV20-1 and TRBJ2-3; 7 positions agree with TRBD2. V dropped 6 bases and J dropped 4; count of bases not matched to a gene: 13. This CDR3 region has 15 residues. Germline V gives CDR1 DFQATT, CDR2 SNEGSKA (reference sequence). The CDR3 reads CSASNGGYGADTQYF. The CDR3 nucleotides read TGCAGTGCGAGTAACGGGGGGTACGGGGCAGATACGCAGTATTTT.

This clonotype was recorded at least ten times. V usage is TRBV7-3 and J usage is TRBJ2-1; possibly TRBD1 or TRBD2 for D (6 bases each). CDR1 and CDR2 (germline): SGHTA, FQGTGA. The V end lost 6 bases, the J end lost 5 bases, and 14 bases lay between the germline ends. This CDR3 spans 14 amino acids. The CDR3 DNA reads TGTGCCAGCAGAAAGGGGGGACTTAACAATGAGCAGTTCTTC. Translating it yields CASRKGGLNNEQFF.

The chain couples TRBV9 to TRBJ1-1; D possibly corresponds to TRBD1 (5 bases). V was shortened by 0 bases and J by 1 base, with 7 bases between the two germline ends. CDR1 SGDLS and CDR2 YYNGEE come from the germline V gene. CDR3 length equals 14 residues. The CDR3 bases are TGTGCCAGCAGCGTAGGGGGGAGGAACACTGAAGCTTTCTTT. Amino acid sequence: CASSVGGRNTEAFF. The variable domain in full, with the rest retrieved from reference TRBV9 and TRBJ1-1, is DSGVTQTPKHLITATGQRVTLRCSPRSGDLSVYWYQQSLDQGLQFLIQYYNGEERAKGNILERFSAQQFPDLHSELNLSSLELGDSALYFCASSVGGRNTEAFFGQGTRLTVV.

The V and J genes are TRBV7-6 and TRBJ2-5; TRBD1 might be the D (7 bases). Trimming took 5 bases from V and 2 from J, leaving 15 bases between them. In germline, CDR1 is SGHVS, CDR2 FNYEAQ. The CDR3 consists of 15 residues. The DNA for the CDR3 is TGTGCCAGCAGCACCGAACAGGGGACTCAAGAGACCCAGTACTTC. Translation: CASSTEQGTQETQYF.

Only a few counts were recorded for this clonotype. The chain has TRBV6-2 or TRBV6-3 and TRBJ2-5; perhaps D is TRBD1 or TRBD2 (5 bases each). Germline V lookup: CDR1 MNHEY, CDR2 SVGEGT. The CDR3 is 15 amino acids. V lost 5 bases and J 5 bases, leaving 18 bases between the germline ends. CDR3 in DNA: TGTGCCAGCAGTCGTCGGGGACCGCCCCGGGAGACCCAGTACTTC. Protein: CASSRRGPPRETQYF.

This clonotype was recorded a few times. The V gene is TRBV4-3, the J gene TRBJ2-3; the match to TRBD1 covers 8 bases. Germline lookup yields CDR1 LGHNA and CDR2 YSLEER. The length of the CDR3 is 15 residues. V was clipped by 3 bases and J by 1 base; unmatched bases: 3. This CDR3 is CASSQTGDRTDTQYF. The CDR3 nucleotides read TGCGCCAGCAGCCAGACAGGGGATCGCACAGATACGCAGTATTTT.

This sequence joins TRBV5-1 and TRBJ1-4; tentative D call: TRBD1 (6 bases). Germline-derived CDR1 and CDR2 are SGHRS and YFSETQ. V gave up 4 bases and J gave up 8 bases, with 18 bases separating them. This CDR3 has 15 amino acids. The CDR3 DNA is TGCGCCAGCAGCGCGGCCGGGGGGCGAGGAGAAAAACTGTTTTTT. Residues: CASSAAGGRGEKLFF.

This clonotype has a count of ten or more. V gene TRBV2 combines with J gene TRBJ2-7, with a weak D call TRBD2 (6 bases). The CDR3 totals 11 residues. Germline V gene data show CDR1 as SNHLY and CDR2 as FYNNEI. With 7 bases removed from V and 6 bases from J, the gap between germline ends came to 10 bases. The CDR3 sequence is CASIRGIEQYF. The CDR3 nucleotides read TGTGCCAGCATCCGCGGGATCGAGCAGTACTTC.

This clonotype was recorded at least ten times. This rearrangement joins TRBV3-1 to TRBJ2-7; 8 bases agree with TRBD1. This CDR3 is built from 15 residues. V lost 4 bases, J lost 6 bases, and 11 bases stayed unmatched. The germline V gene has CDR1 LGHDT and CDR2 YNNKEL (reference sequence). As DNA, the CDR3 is TGTGCCAGCAGCCTTATCGGACAGGGACAGTCCGAGCAGTACTTC. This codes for CASSLIGQGQSEQYF.

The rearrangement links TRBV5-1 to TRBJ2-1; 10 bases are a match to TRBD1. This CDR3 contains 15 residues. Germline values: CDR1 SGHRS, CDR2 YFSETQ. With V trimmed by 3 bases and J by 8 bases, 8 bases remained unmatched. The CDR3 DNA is TGCGCCAGCAGCTGGGGCCCGGACAGGGGGGATGAGCAGTTCTTC. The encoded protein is CASSWGPDRGDEQFF.

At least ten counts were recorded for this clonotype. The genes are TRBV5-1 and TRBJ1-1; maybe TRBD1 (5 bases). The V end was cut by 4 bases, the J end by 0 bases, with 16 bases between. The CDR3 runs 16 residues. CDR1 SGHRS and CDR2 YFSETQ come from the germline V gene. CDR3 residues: CASSPGGGEMNTEAFF. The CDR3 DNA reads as TGCGCCAGCAGCCCGGGGGGTGGGGAGATGAACACTGAAGCTTTCTTT.

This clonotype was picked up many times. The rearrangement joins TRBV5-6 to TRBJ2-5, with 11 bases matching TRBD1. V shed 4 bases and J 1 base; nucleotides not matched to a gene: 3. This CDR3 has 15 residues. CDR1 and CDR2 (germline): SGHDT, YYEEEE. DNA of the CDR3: TGTGCCAGCAGCCCGGACAGGGGGCTCCAAGAGACCCAGTACTTC. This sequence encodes CASSPDRGLQETQYF.

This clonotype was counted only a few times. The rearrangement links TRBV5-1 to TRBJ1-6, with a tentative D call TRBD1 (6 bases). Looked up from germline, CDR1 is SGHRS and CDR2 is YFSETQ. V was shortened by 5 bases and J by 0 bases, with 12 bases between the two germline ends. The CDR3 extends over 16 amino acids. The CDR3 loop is CASRTQGGSYNSPLHF. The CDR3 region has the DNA TGCGCCAGCAGGACACAGGGCGGCTCCTATAATTCACCCCTCCACTTT.

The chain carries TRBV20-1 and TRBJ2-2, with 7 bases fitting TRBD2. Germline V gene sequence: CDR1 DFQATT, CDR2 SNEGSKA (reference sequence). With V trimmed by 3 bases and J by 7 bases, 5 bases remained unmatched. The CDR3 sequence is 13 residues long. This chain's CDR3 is CSASPAGVGELFF. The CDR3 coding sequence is TGCAGTGCTAGTCCGGCGGGGGTCGGGGAGCTGTTTTTT.

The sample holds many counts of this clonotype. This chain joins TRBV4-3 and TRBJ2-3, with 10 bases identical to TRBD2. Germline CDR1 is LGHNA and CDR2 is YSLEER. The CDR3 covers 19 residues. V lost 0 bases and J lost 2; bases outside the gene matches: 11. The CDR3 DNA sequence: TGCGCCAGCAGCCAAGATCCCGTTACTAGCGGGGTTTTCACAGATACGCAGTATTTT. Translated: CASSQDPVTSGVFTDTQYF.